The 18 T cell receptor beta chains below come from one sample, sequenced in a study of CD8+CD57+ T cells in acquired aplastic anemia (dated by TCRdb to about 2018). The patients picked for sequencing were ones in whom flow cytometry had shown an expansion of CD8+CD57+ cells. Reads for this sample came from an Illumina HiSeq 2000. TCR beta VDJ combination and CDR3 sequence profiling used genomic DNA as the template. TCRdb trimmed the raw reads at Q25, called clones with MiXCR and kept productive beta chains. Rows with one shared CDR3 protein collapse into an entry with the most common genes and DNA. The sample data list 180,000 or so distinct CDR3 sequences, and around half of these were observed just once. The ten largest make up roughly 1.8% of the sample. The sample comprised sorted CD4+, CD8+, or CD8+CD57+ T cells (not recorded which) from PBMCs. All receptors come from a human donor with aplastic anemia.

This clonotype was seen ten or more times. V and J are TRBV5-1 and TRBJ1-2; 7 positions match TRBD1. The CDR3 totals 14 residues. Trimming removed 4 bases from V and 3 bases from J; junction bases left unmatched: 6. In germline, CDR1 is SGHRS, CDR2 YFSETQ. The CDR3 is CASSPPTGDYGYTF. The CDR3 DNA reads as TGCGCCAGCAGCCCGCCAACAGGGGACTATGGCTACACCTTC.

This clonotype appeared many times. The chain couples TRBV19 to TRBJ1-2; 9 nucleotides agree with TRBD1. This CDR3 contains 14 residues. J was trimmed by 5 bases and V by 8 bases; bases with no gene match: 9. Germline CDR1 reads LNHDA; CDR2 reads SQIVND (reference sequence). CDR3 protein: CASRPGTGRYGYTF. The CDR3 coding sequence is TGTGCCAGTCGGCCCGGGACAGGGAGGTATGGCTACACCTTC. The variable domain in full, completed from reference TRBV19 and TRBJ1-2, reads DGGITQSPKYLFRKEGQNVTLSCEQNLNHDAMYWYRQDPGQGLRLIYYSQIVNDFQKGDIAEGYSVSREKKESFPLTVTSAQKNPTAFYLCASRPGTGRYGYTFGSGTRLTVV.

The table lists this clonotype with many counts. This chain joins TRBV19 and TRBJ1-4; a possible D gene is TRBD1 (6 bases). V dropped 4 bases and J dropped 5 bases, with 14 bases sitting between them. Germline V gives CDR1 LNHDA, CDR2 SQIVND (reference sequence). There are 15 residues in the CDR3. As DNA, the CDR3 is TGTGCCAGTAGTAAAGGCAGGGGCGCAAATGAAAAACTGTTTTTT. Translation: CASSKGRGANEKLFF.

This clonotype was recorded at least ten times. The chain uses TRBV5-1 and TRBJ2-1; D uncertain. Germline CDR1 SGHRS, CDR2 YFSETQ. Trimming cost V 0 bases and J 1 base, with 8 bases left between them. The CDR3 totals 15 residues. CDR3 bases: TGCGCCAGCAGCTTGGCTTTTGCTTCCTACAATGAGCAGTTCTTC. It translates to CASSLAFASYNEQFF.

The CDR3 here is CSARGGNPESYNEQFF. The CDR3 DNA reads as TGCAGTGCTAGAGGAGGTAACCCTGAGTCCTACAATGAGCAGTTCTTC. J is TRBJ2-1 and V is TRBV20-1; D ambiguous. V was shortened by 1 base and J by 1 base, with 14 bases between the two germline ends. This CDR3 has 16 residues. Germline V lookup: CDR1 DFQATT, CDR2 SNEGSKA (reference sequence).

This chain joins TRBV3-1 and TRBJ2-3; 8 bases align to TRBD2. The germline gives CDR1 LGHDT, CDR2 YNNKEL (reference sequence). The CDR3 contains 17 residues. V was pared by 0 bases and J by 2 bases, with 7 bases of the junction left unmatched. CDR3 region: CASSQEALAAHTDTQYF. CDR3 nucleotide sequence: TGTGCCAGCAGCCAAGAAGCACTAGCGGCCCACACAGATACGCAGTATTTT.

As for this clonotype: Just one base apart from a much larger clone, this may be a read error. The rearrangement joins TRBV30 to TRBJ2-5; 9 bases map to TRBD2. From germline, CDR1 is GTSNPN and CDR2 SVGIG (reference sequence). The length of the CDR3 is 13 residues. The CDR3 loop is CAWRASGVETRYF. CDR3 nucleotides: TGTGCCTGGAGAGCTAGCGGGGTAGAGACCCGGTACTTC.

The V and J genes are TRBV20-1 and TRBJ1-1, with 7 bases that match TRBD1. CDR1 is DFQATT and CDR2 is SNEGSKA in the germline V gene (reference sequence). The ends lost 0 bases at V and 3 bases at J; junction bases unmatched: 1. This CDR3 contains 13 residues. The CDR3 bases are TGCAGTGCTAGAGATCAGGGGGACACTGAAGCTTTCTTT. This gives the protein CSARDQGDTEAFF.

J is TRBJ1-2 and V is TRBV20-1; D gene ambiguous. Trimming took 1 base from V and 4 from J, leaving 13 bases between them. The CDR3 consists of 14 residues. The germline gives CDR1 DFQATT, CDR2 SNEGSKA (reference sequence). The CDR3 bases are TGCAGTGCTAGAGCCGGACGTTCAACCTATGGCTACACCTTC. Amino acid sequence: CSARAGRSTYGYTF.

This chain uses TRBV7-8 with TRBJ2-5, with 12 nucleotides matching TRBD2. The CDR3 is made up of 16 amino acids. Looked up from germline, CDR1 is SGHVS and CDR2 is FQNEAQ. The junction had 2 bases not matched to a gene; V was cut back by 1 base and J by 2 bases. CDR3 coding DNA: TGTGCCAGCAGCTTAGAGGGACTAGCGGGTCAAGAGACCCAGTACTTC. Translating gives CASSLEGLAGQETQYF.

This clonotype was detected only a few times. This sequence joins TRBV5-1 and TRBJ2-3; TRBD2 matches at 14 bases. V lost 3 bases to trimming and J lost 1 base; unmatched junction nucleotides: 4. Per the germline V gene, CDR1 is SGHRS and CDR2 is YFSETQ. CDR3 size: 17 residues. CDR3 amino acids: CASSSGTSGGRTDTQYF. The CDR3 DNA sequence: TGCGCCAGCAGCTCGGGGACTAGCGGGGGCCGCACAGATACGCAGTATTTT.

This clonotype was counted only a few times. This chain uses TRBV25-1 with TRBJ1-4; D is perhaps TRBD1 (6 bases). Per germline, CDR1 MGHDK and CDR2 SYGVNS. This CDR3 has 12 amino acids. V dropped 7 bases and J dropped 11 bases, with 14 bases sitting between them. CDR3: CASTRGGRKLFF. In DNA form, the CDR3 reads TGTGCCAGCACGAGGGGGGGTCGGAAACTGTTTTTT.

Ten or more counts support this clonotype. This chain joins TRBV3-1 and TRBJ2-5; 10 bases match TRBD2. This CDR3 region has 17 residues. Trimming removed 1 base from V and 2 bases from J; junction bases left unmatched: 7. The germline CDR1 and CDR2 sequences are LGHDT and YNNKEL (reference sequence). In DNA, the CDR3 is TGTGCCAGCAGCCAAGCGGTTAGCGGGGGGTCTCAAGAGACCCAGTACTTC. Translating it yields CASSQAVSGGSQETQYF.

There are many counts of this clonotype. The genes are TRBV11-1 and TRBJ2-3; D possibly corresponds to TRBD2 (5 bases). V lost 3 bases and J 4 bases, leaving 11 bases between the germline ends. CDR1 is SGHAT and CDR2 is FQDESV in the germline V gene (reference sequence). CDR3 length: 14 residues. CDR3 coding DNA: TGTGCCAGCAGCTTCGGCGCGGGCGCAGATACGCAGTATTTT. It translates to CASSFGAGADTQYF.

The V call is TRBV3-1, the J call TRBJ2-1; perhaps D is TRBD1 or TRBD2 (7 bases each). This CDR3 contains 14 residues. V was pared by 4 bases and J by 5 bases, with 12 bases between. Germline CDR1 reads LGHDT; CDR2 reads YNNKEL (reference sequence). This chain's CDR3 is CASSRQGGNNEQFF. For the CDR3, the DNA is TGTGCCAGCAGCCGACAGGGAGGGAACAATGAGCAGTTCTTC.

The rearrangement links TRBV19 to TRBJ1-5, with D possibly matching TRBD1 (5 bases). V lost 4 bases and J lost 5, with 15 bases in between. This CDR3 has 15 amino acids. CDR1 is LNHDA and CDR2 is SQIVND in the germline V gene (reference sequence). Written as DNA, the CDR3 is TGTGCCAGTAGTACACGGGGTAGAGGGGATCAGCCCCAGCATTTT. Residues: CASSTRGRGDQPQHF. Together with reference TRBV19 and TRBJ1-5, the CDR3 gives the full variable domain: DGGITQSPKYLFRKEGQNVTLSCEQNLNHDAMYWYRQDPGQGLRLIYYSQIVNDFQKGDIAEGYSVSREKKESFPLTVTSAQKNPTAFYLCASSTRGRGDQPQHFGDGTRLSIL.

The CDR3 sequence: CASSFGGIHTDTQYF. The CDR3 region has the DNA TGTGCCAGCAGTTTCGGCGGGATACACACAGATACGCAGTATTTT. The gene calls are TRBV12-3 or TRBV12-4 and TRBJ2-3; possibly TRBD2 for D (6 bases). The CDR3 contains 15 residues. The V end lost 3 bases, the J end lost 2 bases, and 12 bases lay between the germline ends.

This clonotype was detected only a few times. V gene TRBV6-1 combines with J gene TRBJ1-1; 12 bases agree with TRBD1. This CDR3 comprises 14 residues. V shed 6 bases, J shed 8 bases, and the junction held 7 bases outside the gene matches. The V gene's germline CDR1 is MNHNS and CDR2 SASEGT. CDR3 amino acids: CASRGGTGGVEAFF. The CDR3 DNA reads as TGTGCCAGCAGGGGCGGGACAGGGGGCGTCGAAGCTTTCTTT.